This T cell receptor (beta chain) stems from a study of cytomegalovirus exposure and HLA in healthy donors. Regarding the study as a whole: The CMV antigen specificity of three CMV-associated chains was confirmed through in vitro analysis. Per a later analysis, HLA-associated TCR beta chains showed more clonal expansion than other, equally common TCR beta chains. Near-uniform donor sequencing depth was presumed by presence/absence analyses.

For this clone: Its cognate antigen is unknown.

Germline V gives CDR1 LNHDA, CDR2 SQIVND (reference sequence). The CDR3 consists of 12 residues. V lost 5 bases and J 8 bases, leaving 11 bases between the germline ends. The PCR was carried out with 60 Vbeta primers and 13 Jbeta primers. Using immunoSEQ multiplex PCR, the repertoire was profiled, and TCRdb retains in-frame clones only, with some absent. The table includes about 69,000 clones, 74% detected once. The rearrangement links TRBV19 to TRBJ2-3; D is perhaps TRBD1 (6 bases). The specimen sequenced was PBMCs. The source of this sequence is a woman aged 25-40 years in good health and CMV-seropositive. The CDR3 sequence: CASSLDSATQYF. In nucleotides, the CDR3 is TGTGCCAGTAGTTTGGACAGTGCTACGCAGTATTTT.